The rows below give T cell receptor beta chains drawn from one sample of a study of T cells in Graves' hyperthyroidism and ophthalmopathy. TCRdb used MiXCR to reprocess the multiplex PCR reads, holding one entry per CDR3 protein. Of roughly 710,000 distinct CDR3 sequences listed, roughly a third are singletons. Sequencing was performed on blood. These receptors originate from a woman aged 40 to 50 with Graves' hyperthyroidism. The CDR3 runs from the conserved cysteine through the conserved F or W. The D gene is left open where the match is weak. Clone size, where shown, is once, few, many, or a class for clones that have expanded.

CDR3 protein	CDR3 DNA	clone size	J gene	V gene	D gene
CSVEGRVEDTQYF	TGCAGCGTTGAGGGCAGGGTCGAAGATACGCAGTATTTT	NA	TRBJ2-3	TRBV29-1	NA
CASAWGTGSSYEQYF	TGTGCTAGTGCCTGGGGGACTGGGAGCTCCTACGAGCAGTACTTC	NA	TRBJ2-7	TRBV12-3/TRBV12-4	NA
CASSRPGAQGYGYTF	TGTGCCAGCAGTCGCCCCGGGGCGCAGGGCTATGGCTACACCTTC	few	TRBJ1-2	TRBV5-5	NA
CASSSTGRGAFF	TGTGCTAGCAGCTCGACAGGGAGAGGGGCTTTCTTT	NA	TRBJ1-1	TRBV7-7	TRBD1
CASSSRVWSPLHF	TGTGCCAGCAGTTCGAGGGTCTGGTCACCCCTCCACTTT	NA	TRBJ1-6	TRBV13	NA
CSAWGDSSTDTQYF	TGCAGTGCTTGGGGGGACAGTAGCACAGATACGCAGTATTTT	NA	TRBJ2-3	TRBV20-1	NA
CASSLALLIGGTEAFF	TGTGCCAGCAGCTTAGCTTTGTTGATAGGGGGTACTGAAGCTTTCTTT	few	TRBJ1-1	TRBV7-2	NA
CATSSRRGTENTEAFF	TGTGCCACCAGCAGTCGAAGGGGGACAGAGAACACTGAAGCTTTCTTT	NA	TRBJ1-1	TRBV15	TRBD1
CASSQAAAQGSEKLFF	TGTGCCAGCAGCCAGGCTGCGGCGCAAGGGTCCGAAAAACTGTTTTTT	NA	TRBJ1-4	TRBV7-9	NA
CASSGGLAGVYEQYF	TGTGCCAGCAGTGGGGGACTAGCGGGAGTGTACGAGCAGTACTTC	NA	TRBJ2-7	TRBV6-1	TRBD2